This TCR beta chain was captured in a study of OX40 agonist ivuxolimab in advanced cancers. This clone counts as medium-sized. The protocol was immunoSEQ multiplex PCR, while the TCRdb copy is restricted to in-frame clones and leaves out a portion. In the table there are 40,000 to 50,000 clones, roughly 80% of which are singletons. The sequencing here drew on CD4+ or CD8+ T cells sorted from blood, taken in a trial of the OX40 agonist ivuxolimab. This clonotype was sampled from an adult with an advanced solid tumor such as melanoma, head and neck, liver or kidney cancer.

DNA for the CDR3: TGTGCCAGTAGTACCCTTAGTGGTGAGCAGTTCTTC. Protein: CASSTLSGEQFF. The chain is built from TRBV19 and TRBJ2-1; D is uncertain. V was clipped by 4 bases and J by 9 bases, with 10 bases between them. The CDR3 has 12 residues. Per germline, CDR1 LNHDA and CDR2 SQIVND (reference sequence). The variable domain in full, completed from reference TRBV19 and TRBJ2-1, reads DGGITQSPKYLFRKEGQNVTLSCEQNLNHDAMYWYRQDPGQGLRLIYYSQIVNDFQKGDIAEGYSVSREKKESFPLTVTSAQKNPTAFYLCASSTLSGEQFFGPGTRLTVL.